This T cell receptor (beta chain) was recorded in a study of blood T cell repertoires in COVID-19. Original data processing: Estimation of nucleated cell counts was performed using reference gene primer amplification. Assay: immunoSEQ multiplex PCR; the TCRdb copy retains only in-frame clones and omits some. V and J calls plus clone size are reproduced from that table; the DNA served to infer D and trimming. The sample holds over 45,000 clones, about 91% seen once. Trimming stripped 3 bases from V and 3 bases from J, with 22 bases between. Per the germline V gene, CDR1 is SGHDT and CDR2 is YYEEEE. This CDR3 has 17 amino acids.

What was sequenced was peripheral blood. This chain connects TRBV5-6 to TRBJ2-7; tentative D call: TRBD2 (6 bases). The source is an older woman with active or convalescent COVID-19. CDR3 coding DNA: TGTGCCAGCAGCTGGGTTGAGGGTCTAGGGGAGGACTACGAGCAGTACTTC. Translation gives CASSWVEGLGEDYEQYF.